Below, 20 T cell receptor beta chains from the same sample are listed, as sequenced in a study of vaccination and CD4 T cells after COVID-19. An Oncomine TCR Beta short-read assay was used to sequence the DNA from cultured CD4+ T cells. Via MiXCR, TCRdb re-called the PCR reads, giving one row per CDR3 protein. The sample shows about 16,000 distinct CDR3 sequences, more than 45% of them seen only once. No antigen has been assigned to these receptors. The sample's treatment: approximately 10-day PBMC culture with coronavirus spike peptide pools or control peptides (ViraFEST assay). Sequencing was done on a sample of CD4+ T cells from blood, cultured in vitro. These receptor sequences come from a human donor who had recovered from COVID-19.

The rearrangement joins TRBV27 to TRBJ1-5, with 12 bases identical to TRBD1. The junction had 4 bases not matched to a gene; V was cut back by 2 bases and J by 5 bases. CDR3 length: 16 residues. The V gene's germline CDR1 is MNHEY and CDR2 SMNVEV (reference sequence). CDR3 DNA sequence: TGTGCCAGCAGTTTAAGGGGGACAGGGGGCGATCAGCCCCAGCATTTT. This encodes CASSLRGTGGDQPQHF.

The rearrangement links TRBV10-3 to TRBJ1-5; D not certain. The CDR3 runs 12 residues. The V gene lost 6 bases and the J gene lost 5 bases, with 8 bases spanning the gap. Germline V lookup: CDR1 ENHRY, CDR2 SYGVKD. Here the CDR3 DNA reads TGTGCCATCAGAGACATAGATCAGCCCCAGCATTTT. Its protein product is CAIRDIDQPQHF.

The rearrangement joins TRBV7-9 to TRBJ1-1; D not certain. The CDR3 runs to 14 residues. V dropped 3 bases and J dropped 2 bases, with 10 bases sitting between them. The germline V gene encodes CDR1 SEHNR and CDR2 FQNEAQ (reference sequence). CDR3 nucleotide sequence: TGTGCCAGCAGCTTGATGTCCGATAACACTGAAGCTTTCTTT. This encodes CASSLMSDNTEAFF.

This clonotype was found a few times. The chain couples TRBV5-4 to TRBJ2-3; 8 positions agree with TRBD2. The CDR3 covers 15 residues. Germline V gene sequence: CDR1 SGHNT, CDR2 YYREEE (reference sequence). Germline trimming cut 4 bases from V and 1 base from J; bases unmatched to any gene: 5. The CDR3 reads CASSPAAGGTDTQYF. CDR3 DNA: TGTGCCAGCAGCCCCGCAGCGGGAGGCACAGATACGCAGTATTTT.

This chain uses TRBV4-1 with TRBJ1-2; D gene unclear. Germline V gene data show CDR1 as MGHRA and CDR2 as YSYEKL. V was pared by 0 bases and J by 0 bases, with 8 bases between. The CDR3 is made up of 15 amino acids. For the CDR3, the DNA is TGCGCCAGCAGCCAAGAGGTCAGAGCTAACTATGGCTACACCTTC. Protein sequence: CASSQEVRANYGYTF.

The chain combines TRBV9 with TRBJ2-7; TRBD2 matches at 7 bases. The length of the CDR3 is 16 residues. The V gene end was trimmed by 3 bases and the J gene end by 3 bases; junction bases not matched to a gene: 12. Germline CDR1 and CDR2: SGDLS and YYNGEE. CDR3 loop: CASSALAGDSVYEQYF. The CDR3 coding sequence is TGTGCCAGCAGCGCCCTCGCGGGGGATAGCGTCTACGAGCAGTACTTC.

This clonotype appeared a few times. This rearrangement joins TRBV15 to TRBJ2-7; possible D gene TRBD2, 5 bases. Germline values: CDR1 LNHNV, CDR2 YYDKDF (reference sequence). This CDR3 is built from 16 residues. V shed 4 bases and J shed 2 bases, with 18 bases lying between them. CDR3 residues: CATSTRAEGAPYEQYF. CDR3 in DNA: TGTGCCACCAGCACAAGGGCAGAGGGAGCCCCCTACGAGCAGTACTTC.

The chain recombines TRBV5-1 with TRBJ2-7; D assignment may be TRBD1 or TRBD2 (6 bases each). Germline loops: CDR1 SGHRS, CDR2 YFSETQ. The CDR3 runs to 14 residues. Trimming cost V 4 bases and J 5 bases, with 16 bases left between them. The CDR3 sequence is CASSEGGLVDEQYF. The CDR3 coding sequence is TGCGCCAGCAGCGAGGGGGGCCTCGTGGACGAGCAGTACTTC.

This clonotype was observed a few times. J is TRBJ1-2 and V is TRBV5-1; D gene uncertain. Trimming left V 0 bases short and J 6 bases short, with 12 bases between. The CDR3 totals 14 residues. The germline V gene encodes CDR1 SGHRS and CDR2 YFSETQ. CDR3 sequence (DNA): TGCGCCAGCAGCTTGGTAGAGGGAAGTGATGGCTACACCTTC. It encodes CASSLVEGSDGYTF.

The chain recombines TRBV2 with TRBJ1-2; D may be TRBD1 (6 bases). This CDR3 has 13 amino acids. The germline gives CDR1 SNHLY, CDR2 FYNNEI. V lost 2 bases, J lost 7 bases, and 11 bases lay in between. The DNA of the CDR3 is TGTGCCAGCAGTGAATTACAGGGCAGTGGCTACACCTTC. Its translation: CASSELQGSGYTF.

The rearrangement uses TRBV2 and TRBJ1-4; 9 bases align to TRBD1. V was pared by 3 bases and J by 7 bases, with 6 bases of the junction left unmatched. In germline, CDR1 is SNHLY, CDR2 FYNNEI. There are 15 residues in the CDR3. The CDR3 coding sequence is TGTGCCAGCAGTGAGTTAGGGACAGGGTTTGAAAAACTGTTTTTT. This codes for CASSELGTGFEKLFF.

V gene TRBV6-1 combines with J gene TRBJ1-4, with D uncertain. CDR3 length: 14 amino acids. The V gene's germline CDR1 is MNHNS and CDR2 SASEGT. Trimming removed 1 base from V and 5 bases from J, with 8 bases in between. The CDR3 nucleotides are TGTGCCAGCAGTGAAGGGACGGCGAATGAAAAACTGTTTTTT. Translated, it gives CASSEGTANEKLFF.

The chain carries TRBV12-5 and TRBJ2-7; D is ambiguous. Germline CDR1 reads LGHNT; CDR2 reads FRNRAP. Trimming stripped 6 bases from V and 0 bases from J, with 12 bases between. There are 14 residues in the CDR3. CDR3 in amino acids: CASGGRRNSYEQYF. CDR3 in DNA: TGTGCTAGTGGCGGAAGAAGAAACTCCTACGAGCAGTACTTC.

CDR3: CASAQQVTGNTIYF. The CDR3 DNA reads TGTGCCAGCGCCCAGCAAGTAACTGGAAACACCATATATTTT. The V and J genes are TRBV6-1 and TRBJ1-3; D is undetermined. The CDR3 has 14 amino acids. The germline V gene encodes CDR1 MNHNS and CDR2 SASEGT. Trimming pared 8 bases from V and 2 bases from J, leaving 13 bases between.

The chain uses TRBV29-1 and TRBJ2-3; 8 nucleotides align to TRBD2. Germline values: CDR1 SQVTM, CDR2 ANQGSEA. The CDR3 runs 15 residues. V shed 6 bases, J shed 2 bases, and the junction held 10 bases outside the gene matches. The CDR3 sequence is CSVNRLAQITDTQYF. DNA of the CDR3: TGCAGCGTAAATCGACTAGCGCAAATCACAGATACGCAGTATTTT.

The chain carries TRBV7-3 and TRBJ2-7; TRBD2 aligns across 14 bases. V shed 5 bases and J 6 bases; nucleotides not matched to a gene: 6. The CDR3 extends over 15 amino acids. The germline gives CDR1 SGHTA, CDR2 FQGTGA. Here the CDR3 reads CASSMSGTSGGEQYF. The CDR3 region has the DNA TGTGCCAGCAGCATGTCCGGGACTAGCGGGGGCGAGCAGTACTTC.

This sequence joins TRBV6-2 or TRBV6-3 and TRBJ1-1; D unclear. The CDR3 is 14 amino acids. V lost 4 bases and J lost 1, with 10 bases in between. CDR1 and CDR2 (germline): MNHEY, SVGEGT. The CDR3 DNA sequence: TGTGCCAGCAGTTTTGAGAAAAGGAACACTGAAGCTTTCTTT. This translates into CASSFEKRNTEAFF.

This chain uses TRBV7-2 with TRBJ2-2; TRBD2 might be the D (6 bases). Germline CDR1 SGHTA, CDR2 FQGNSA. The CDR3 is made up of 14 amino acids. Trimming pared 5 bases from V and 2 bases from J, leaving 9 bases between. The CDR3 region has the DNA TGTGCCAGCAGCCGTAGCGGAAACACCGGGGAGCTGTTTTTT. Protein product: CASSRSGNTGELFF.

As DNA, the CDR3 is TGTGCCAGCAGTGAATATTCCAGCGAGCAGTACTTC. This encodes CASSEYSSEQYF. The chain is built from TRBV25-1 and TRBJ2-7; D unresolved. Germline V gene sequence: CDR1 MGHDK, CDR2 SYGVNS. Between the trimmed V and J ends, which lost 0 bases and 6 bases, there was a span of 6 bases. CDR3 size: 12 residues.

The V call is TRBV20-1, the J call TRBJ2-7, with no clear D. The germline V and J ends were trimmed by 4 bases and 6 bases, with 22 bases remaining between them. Per the germline V gene, CDR1 is DFQATT and CDR2 is SNEGSKA (reference sequence). The CDR3 has 15 amino acids. The CDR3 reads CSANRAEQKDREQYF. The CDR3 DNA reads TGCAGTGCTAACAGAGCCGAGCAGAAGGATCGCGAGCAGTACTTC.